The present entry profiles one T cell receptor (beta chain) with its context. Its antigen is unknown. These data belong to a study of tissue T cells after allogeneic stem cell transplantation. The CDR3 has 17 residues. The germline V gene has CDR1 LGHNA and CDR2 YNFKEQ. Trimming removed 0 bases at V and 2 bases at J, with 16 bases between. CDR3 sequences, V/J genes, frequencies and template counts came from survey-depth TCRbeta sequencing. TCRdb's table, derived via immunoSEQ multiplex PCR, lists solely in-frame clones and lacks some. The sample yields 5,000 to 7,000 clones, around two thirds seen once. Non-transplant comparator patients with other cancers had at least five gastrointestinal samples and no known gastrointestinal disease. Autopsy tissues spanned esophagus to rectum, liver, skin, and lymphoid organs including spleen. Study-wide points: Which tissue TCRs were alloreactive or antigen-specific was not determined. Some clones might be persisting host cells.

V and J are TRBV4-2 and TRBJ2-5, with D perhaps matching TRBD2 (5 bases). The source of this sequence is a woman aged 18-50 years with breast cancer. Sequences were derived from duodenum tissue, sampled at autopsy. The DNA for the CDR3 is TGTGCCAGCAGCCAAGAACCCTTGGCAGCGGAGCAAGAGACCCAGTACTTC. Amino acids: CASSQEPLAAEQETQYF.